The 20 T cell receptor beta chains reported below all come from one sample, sequenced in a study of T-cell reconstitution after alpha-beta-depleted transplantation in children. Unique molecular identifiers were used in preparing the TCRbeta library. MiXCR, applied by TCRdb to the PCR reads, yields one record per CDR3 protein. The data hold about 640,000 distinct CDR3 sequences, with 10% to 15% observed a single time. The specimen was PBMCs, mostly from graft donor cells, collected 360 days after TCRalphabeta/CD19-depleted stem cell transplant. The receptors here all came from a male patient between 10 and 17 years old who had a stem cell transplant for acute myeloid leukemia, so the T cells may come from the graft donor.

This clonotype was counted a single time. This is likely a read error, given that the CDR3 carries no conserved phenylalanine or tryptophan at its end. The J gene is TRBJ2-7, the V gene TRBV11-2; TRBD1 is a possible D gene (6 bases). The germline V gene has CDR1 SGHAT and CDR2 FQNNGV. The V end was cut by 5 bases, the J end by 3 bases, with 17 bases between. The CDR3 length is 15 residues. Here the CDR3 DNA reads TGTGCCAGCAGCCCAATTGGCAGGGGAAACTACGAGCAGTACTAC. This sequence encodes CASSPIGRGNYEQYY.

The chain employs TRBV30 and TRBJ2-7; TRBD1 is a possible D gene (6 bases). With 5 bases removed from V and 0 bases from J, the gap between germline ends came to 8 bases. In germline, CDR1 is GTSNPN, CDR2 SVGIG (reference sequence). This CDR3 region has 12 residues. CDR3 in amino acids: CAWAGDSYEQYF. The CDR3 bases are TGTGCCTGGGCAGGGGACTCCTACGAGCAGTACTTC.

The J gene is TRBJ2-5, the V gene TRBV9, with D perhaps TRBD2 (6 bases). The CDR3 runs 15 residues. Trimming took off 5 bases at V and 1 base at J, with 15 bases between the two ends. Germline V CDR1 and CDR2: SGDLS, YYNGEE. The CDR3: CASSPRWDFQETQYF. The CDR3 bases are TGTGCCAGCAGTCCGCGGTGGGACTTCCAAGAGACCCAGTACTTC.

This clonotype was seen a handful of times. This chain uses TRBV27 with TRBJ1-3, with 7 bases that match TRBD1. The CDR3 covers 14 residues. V shed 5 bases and J 4 bases; nucleotides not matched to a gene: 5. Germline V CDR1 and CDR2: MNHEY, SMNVEV (reference sequence). The DNA for the CDR3 is TGTGCCAGCAGTAACAGGGGTGCCGGAAACACCATATATTTT. This sequence encodes CASSNRGAGNTIYF.

This clonotype was counted ten times or more. J is TRBJ2-7 and V is TRBV29-1; D gene ambiguous. The CDR3 sequence is 12 residues long. Between the trimmed V and J ends, which lost 5 bases and 2 bases, there was a span of 10 bases. In germline, CDR1 is SQVTM, CDR2 ANQGSEA. The DNA for the CDR3 is TGCAGCGTTCTTGCAGGAGCCTACGAGCAGTACTTC. Its translation: CSVLAGAYEQYF.

This clonotype was seen a handful of times. V usage is TRBV5-5 and J usage is TRBJ2-1; 11 positions agree with TRBD2. The germline gives CDR1 SGHKS, CDR2 YYEKEE (reference sequence). V was pared by 3 bases and J by 6 bases, with 8 bases of the junction left unmatched. CDR3 length: 16 amino acids. CDR3 coding DNA: TGTGCCAGCAGCTCGAAGACTAGCGGGGACCGCAATGAGCAGTTCTTC. It translates to CASSSKTSGDRNEQFF.

This clonotype occurred a few times. This rearrangement joins TRBV6-5 to TRBJ1-2, with D maybe TRBD1 (5 bases). This CDR3 spans 15 amino acids. Per the germline V gene, CDR1 is MNHEY and CDR2 is SVGAGI. With 0 bases removed from V and 4 bases from J, the gap between germline ends came to 12 bases. The DNA for the CDR3 is TGTGCCAGCAGTTACTCCTCTCGGGGACTCTATGGCTACACCTTC. Translating gives CASSYSSRGLYGYTF.

This clonotype was recorded a few times. The chain employs TRBV12-3 or TRBV12-4 and TRBJ1-5; TRBD1 aligns across 8 bases. The CDR3 is made up of 15 amino acids. V lost 5 bases to trimming and J lost 5 bases; unmatched junction nucleotides: 8. CDR3 in DNA: TGTGCCAGCAGTCCCATGGACAGGGAGTATCAGCCCCAGCATTTT. Translation: CASSPMDREYQPQHF.

This clonotype showed up just a few times. The rearrangement uses TRBV29-1 and TRBJ2-1; TRBD1 matches at 7 bases. CDR3 size: 13 residues. Germline CDR1 SQVTM, CDR2 ANQGSEA. The ends lost 7 bases at V and 5 bases at J; junction bases unmatched: 8. CDR3 region: CSAIGRGNNEQFF. In nucleotides, the CDR3 is TGCAGCGCCATTGGCAGGGGGAACAATGAGCAGTTCTTC.

This clonotype was observed a few times. This rearrangement joins TRBV10-3 to TRBJ2-7; a possible D gene is TRBD1 (6 bases). The CDR3 has 12 amino acids. Trimming left V 6 bases short and J 4 bases short, with 10 bases between. The germline CDR1 and CDR2 sequences are ENHRY and SYGVKD. The CDR3 region has the DNA TGTGCCATCAGAGGTCAGGGGTACGAGCAGTACTTC. Encoded protein: CAIRGQGYEQYF.

This clonotype came up a few times. The rearrangement links TRBV7-2 to TRBJ2-3; a weak D match, TRBD2 (5 bases). The germline V gene encodes CDR1 SGHTA and CDR2 FQGNSA. V lost 5 bases and J 0 bases, leaving 18 bases between the germline ends. The CDR3 is 17 residues long. The CDR3, as DNA: TGTGCCAGCAGCCGACCCCGACTACATACTAGCACAGATACGCAGTATTTT. Its translation is CASSRPRLHTSTDTQYF.

This clonotype occurred many times. The V and J genes are TRBV28 and TRBJ2-1; D gene ambiguous. CDR1 and CDR2 from the germline V gene are MDHEN and SYDVKM. The CDR3 runs 14 residues. The V end lost 3 bases, the J end lost 2 bases, and 8 bases lay between the germline ends. In DNA, the CDR3 is TGTGCCAGCAGTTTCCCACGAGCCTACAATGAGCAGTTCTTC. Translating gives CASSFPRAYNEQFF.

A few counts support this clonotype. The chain carries TRBV5-1 and TRBJ1-5; D possibly corresponds to TRBD1 (6 bases). The CDR3 is 13 residues long. Germline V CDR1 and CDR2: SGHRS, YFSETQ. Trimming pared 4 bases from V and 5 bases from J, leaving 10 bases between. CDR3 sequence: CASSRDIYQPQHF. The CDR3 nucleotides read TGCGCCAGCAGCCGGGACATATATCAGCCCCAGCATTTT.

This clonotype was found a few times. The chain employs TRBV7-3 and TRBJ2-2, with 8 bases lining up with TRBD2. The CDR3 consists of 16 residues. Trimming cost V 1 base and J 7 bases; bases outside gene matches: 8. Germline CDR1 SGHTA, CDR2 FQGTGA. CDR3 coding DNA: TGTGCCAGCAGCTTAATGAACGGGAGGGCTGGCGGGGAGCTGTTTTTT. Translated: CASSLMNGRAGGELFF.

In this sample, this clonotype turned up a few times. This rearrangement joins TRBV28 to TRBJ2-1; 11 nucleotides line up with TRBD1. V lost 0 bases, J lost 11 bases, and 9 bases stayed unmatched. Germline V gene sequence: CDR1 MDHEN, CDR2 SYDVKM. There are 16 residues in the CDR3. The CDR3, as DNA: TGTGCCAGCAGTTTATGGGGGACAGGGGGTTCAGGGCAGCAGTTCTTC. Amino acids: CASSLWGTGGSGQQFF.

This clonotype was recorded at least ten times. The chain links TRBV4-2 to TRBJ2-1, with 14 bases that match TRBD2. The length of the CDR3 is 17 residues. CDR1 is LGHNA, CDR2 YNFKEQ, per germline. V shed 3 bases and J 8 bases; nucleotides not matched to a gene: 9. The CDR3 sequence: CASSHLSGLAGDDEQFF. DNA for the CDR3: TGTGCCAGCAGCCATCTTTCGGGACTAGCGGGAGACGATGAGCAGTTCTTC.

The chain recombines TRBV20-1 with TRBJ2-5; tentative D call: TRBD2 (5 bases). Germline CDR1 reads DFQATT; CDR2 reads SNEGSKA (reference sequence). This CDR3 contains 13 residues. V was shortened by 6 bases and J by 0 bases, with 11 bases between the two germline ends. The DNA of the CDR3 is TGCAGTGCCCCCTGGAGGAACCAAGAGACCCAGTACTTC. Amino acid sequence: CSAPWRNQETQYF.

The rearrangement joins TRBV20-1 to TRBJ2-1, with D unresolved. Trimming pared 3 bases from V and 5 bases from J, leaving 8 bases between. The V gene's germline CDR1 is DFQATT and CDR2 SNEGSKA (reference sequence). There are 12 residues in the CDR3. The chain's CDR3 is CSASKTHNEQFF. CDR3 bases: TGCAGTGCTAGTAAGACCCACAATGAGCAGTTCTTC.

This clonotype was counted between two and nine times. J is TRBJ2-1 and V is TRBV27; D gene uncertain. The CDR3 length is 15 residues. Looked up from germline, CDR1 is MNHEY and CDR2 is SMNVEV (reference sequence). V lost 1 base and J 6 bases, leaving 13 bases between the germline ends. The CDR3 is CASSLFPGHTNEQFF. The DNA for the CDR3 is TGTGCCAGCAGTTTATTCCCCGGGCATACCAATGAGCAGTTCTTC.

This clonotype was detected a few times. The chain couples TRBV29-1 to TRBJ1-2, with D tentatively TRBD1 (5 bases). V lost 6 bases and J lost 4, with 24 bases in between. The CDR3 has 16 amino acids. Germline lookup yields CDR1 SQVTM and CDR2 ANQGSEA. CDR3 sequence (DNA): TGCAGCGTCGGTCCCTTTAGGGCGGGGACGGGCTATGGCTACACCTTC. Translation: CSVGPFRAGTGYGYTF.